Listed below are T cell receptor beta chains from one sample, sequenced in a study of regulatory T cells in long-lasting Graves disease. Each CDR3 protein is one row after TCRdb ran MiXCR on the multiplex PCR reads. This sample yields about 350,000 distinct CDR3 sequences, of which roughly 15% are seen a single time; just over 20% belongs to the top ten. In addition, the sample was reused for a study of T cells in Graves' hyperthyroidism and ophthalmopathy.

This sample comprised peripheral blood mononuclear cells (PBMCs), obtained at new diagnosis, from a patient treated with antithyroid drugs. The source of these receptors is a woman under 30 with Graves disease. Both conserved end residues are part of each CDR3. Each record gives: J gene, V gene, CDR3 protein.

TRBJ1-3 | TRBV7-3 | CASSIYTIYF
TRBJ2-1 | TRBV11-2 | CASSVIGSHEQFF
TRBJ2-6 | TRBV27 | CASTTTNSGANVPTF
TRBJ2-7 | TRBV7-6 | CASSPKDYEQYF
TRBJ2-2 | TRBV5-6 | CASSSSGLPSGELFF
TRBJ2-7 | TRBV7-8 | CASSPHGGPTYEQYF
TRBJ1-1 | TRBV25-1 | CASTLGAGFGAFF
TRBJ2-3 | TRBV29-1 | CSVWAVAGGGTDTQYF
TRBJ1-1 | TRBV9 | CASSVSVATEAFF
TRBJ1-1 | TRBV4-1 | CASSQDLGGAGNTEAFF
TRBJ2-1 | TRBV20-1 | CSARDRDRGIDEQFF
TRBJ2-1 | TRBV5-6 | CASSLAGRHNEQFF
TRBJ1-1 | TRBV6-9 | CASSYPTANTEAFF
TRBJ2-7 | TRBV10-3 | CAISGGSPYEQYF
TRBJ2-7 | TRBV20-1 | CSARPKTSGSYEQYF
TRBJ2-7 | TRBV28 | CASSSPGQGPREQYF
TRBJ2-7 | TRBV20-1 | CSQREFRVADEQYF
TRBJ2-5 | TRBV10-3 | CATRGQETQYF
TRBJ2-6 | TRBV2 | CASSDDRAGANVLTF
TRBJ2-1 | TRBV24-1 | CATSEPTGKTYNEQFF
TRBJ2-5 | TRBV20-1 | CSASQWASGDVETQYF